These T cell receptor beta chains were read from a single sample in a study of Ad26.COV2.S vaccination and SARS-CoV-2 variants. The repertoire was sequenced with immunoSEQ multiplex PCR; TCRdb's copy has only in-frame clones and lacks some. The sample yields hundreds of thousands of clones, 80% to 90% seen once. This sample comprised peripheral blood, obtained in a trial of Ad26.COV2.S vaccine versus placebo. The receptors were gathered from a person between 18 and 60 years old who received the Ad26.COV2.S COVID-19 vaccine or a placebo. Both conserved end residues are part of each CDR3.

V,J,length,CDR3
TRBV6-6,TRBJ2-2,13,CASSALNTGELFF
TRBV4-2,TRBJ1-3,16,CASSQDDGSAGNTIYF
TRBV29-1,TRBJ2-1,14,CSVSGGGPYNEQFF
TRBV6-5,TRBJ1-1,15,CASSPDGLRNTEAFF
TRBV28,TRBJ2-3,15,CASSFTGSRADTQYF
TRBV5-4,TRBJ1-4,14,CASSHGATNEKLFF
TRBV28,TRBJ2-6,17,CASSLFDRGAGANVLTF
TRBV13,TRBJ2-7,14,CASSNRDRVYEQYF
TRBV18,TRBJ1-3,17,CASSPTTGTGFGNTIYF
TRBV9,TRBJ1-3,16,CASSVDLRGSGNTIYF
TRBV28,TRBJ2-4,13,CAIAGEGRNIQYF
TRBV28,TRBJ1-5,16,CASSLSPGFNNQPQHF
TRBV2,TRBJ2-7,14,CASSDQGGSYEQYF
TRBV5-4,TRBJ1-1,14,CASSLDRADTEAFF
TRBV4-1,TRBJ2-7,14,CASSQGGSSYEQYF
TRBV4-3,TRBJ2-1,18,CASSQEVSVAGAYNEQFF
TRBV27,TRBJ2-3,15,CASSLISTSTDTQYF
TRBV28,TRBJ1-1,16,CASTSEGGTRDTEAFF
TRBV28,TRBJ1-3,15,CASSLVVASGNTIYF
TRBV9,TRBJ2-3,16,CASSGRDGDSTDTQYF
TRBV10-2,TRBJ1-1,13,CASSPGQGGSAFF
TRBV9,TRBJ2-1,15,CASSLGLAGYNEQFF
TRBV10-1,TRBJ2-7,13,CASSSSGAYEQYF
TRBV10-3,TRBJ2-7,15,CAISDADRPTYEQYF
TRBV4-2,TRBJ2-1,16,CASSQQTSGGLNEQFF
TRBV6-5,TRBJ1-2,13,CASRDTTNYGYTF
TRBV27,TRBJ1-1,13,CASSLSWYTEAFF
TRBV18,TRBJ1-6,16,CASSPKTGGLNSPLHF
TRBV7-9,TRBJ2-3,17,CASSLAASGGAVDTQYF
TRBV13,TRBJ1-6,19,CASSLTGTGGAPYNSPLHF
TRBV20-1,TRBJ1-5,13,CSASKGRDQPQHF
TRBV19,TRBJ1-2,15,CASSIIGQGGYGYTF
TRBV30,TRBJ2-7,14,CAWSAIRSRPEQYF
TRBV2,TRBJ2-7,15,CASNWGGTGTYEQYF